This T cell receptor (beta chain) is drawn from a study of human T cells and chemical hapten exposure. Time point here: pre-sensitization, week 0. Specified treatment: therapeutic diphenylcyclopropenone sensitization with weekly scalp DPC. V was pared by 5 bases and J by 4 bases, with 8 bases of the junction left unmatched. The germline V gene encodes CDR1 SGHTA and CDR2 FQGNSA. This CDR3 contains 15 residues. Within the library, unique molecular identifiers were attached to each individual cDNA molecule. TCRdb redid the calling of the RACE reads with MiXCR, one entry per CDR3 protein. Altogether around 380,000 distinct CDR3 sequences are present, about 5.4% being singletons, with the ten largest covering around 8.6%. In its sample, this clonotype was seen many times. No antigen is known for it. Study outcomes and limitations: Patch test scores rose with PT1 expanded TCR counts, a positive correlation.

V is TRBV7-2 and J is TRBJ1-2, with 9 positions matching TRBD1. The sample consisted of whole blood, taken in connection with sensitization to the hapten diphenylcyclopropenone (DPC). This TCR was sampled from a woman in her late teens or twenties with alopecia areata. Some clones in this sample may be carry-over from other donors' samples. In nucleotides, the CDR3 is TGTGCCAGCAGCAGCATTACAGGGGGCGTCTATGGCTACACCTTC. Translating gives CASSSITGGVYGYTF.